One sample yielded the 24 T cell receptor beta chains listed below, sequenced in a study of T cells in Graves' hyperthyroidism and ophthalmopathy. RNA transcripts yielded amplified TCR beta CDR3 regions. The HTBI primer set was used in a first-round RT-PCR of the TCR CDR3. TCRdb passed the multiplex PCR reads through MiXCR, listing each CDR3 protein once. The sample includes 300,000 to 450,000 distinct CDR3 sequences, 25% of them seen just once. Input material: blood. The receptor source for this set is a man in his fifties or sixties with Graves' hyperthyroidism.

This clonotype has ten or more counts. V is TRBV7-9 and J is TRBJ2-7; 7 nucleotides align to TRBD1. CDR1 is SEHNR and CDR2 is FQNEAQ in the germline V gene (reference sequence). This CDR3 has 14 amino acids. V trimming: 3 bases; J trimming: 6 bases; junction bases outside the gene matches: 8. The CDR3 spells CASSLGQRFGEQYF. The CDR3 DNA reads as TGTGCCAGCAGCTTGGGACAGAGATTTGGCGAGCAGTACTTC.

The CDR3 protein is CASIYSGARADTQYF. As DNA, the CDR3 is TGTGCCAGCATTTATAGCGGGGCCCGCGCAGATACGCAGTATTTT. V gene TRBV6-1 combines with J gene TRBJ2-3; 8 positions agree with TRBD2. CDR3 length equals 15 residues. Germline trimming cut 7 bases from V and 4 bases from J; bases unmatched to any gene: 10. CDR1 and CDR2 (germline): MNHNS, SASEGT.

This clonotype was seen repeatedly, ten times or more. Here the CDR3 DNA reads TGTGCCAGCAGCTTCCAGCGCGGGAATGAGCAGTTCTTC. This codes for CASSFQRGNEQFF. V is TRBV11-2 and J is TRBJ2-1, with D maybe TRBD2 (5 bases). The CDR3 extends over 13 amino acids. In germline, CDR1 is SGHAT, CDR2 FQNNGV. V gave up 3 bases and J gave up 7 bases, with 10 bases separating them.

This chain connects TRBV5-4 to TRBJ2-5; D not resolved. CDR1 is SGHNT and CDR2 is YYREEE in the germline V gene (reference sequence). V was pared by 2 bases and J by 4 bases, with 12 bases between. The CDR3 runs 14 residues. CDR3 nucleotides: TGTGCCAGCAGCTTTCGCCCCAACGGAGAGACCCAGTACTTC. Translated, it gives CASSFRPNGETQYF.

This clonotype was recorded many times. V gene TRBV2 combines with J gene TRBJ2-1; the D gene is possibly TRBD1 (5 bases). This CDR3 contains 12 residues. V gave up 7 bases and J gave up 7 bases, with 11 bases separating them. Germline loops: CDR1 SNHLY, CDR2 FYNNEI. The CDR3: CASMMKGNEQFF. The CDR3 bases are TGTGCCAGCATGATGAAGGGGAATGAGCAGTTCTTC.

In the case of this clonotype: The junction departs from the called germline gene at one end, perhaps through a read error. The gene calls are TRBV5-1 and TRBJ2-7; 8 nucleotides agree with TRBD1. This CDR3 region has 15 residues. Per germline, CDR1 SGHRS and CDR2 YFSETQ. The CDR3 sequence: CASSLAGTGPYKQYF. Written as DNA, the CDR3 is TGCGCCAGCAGCTTGGCCGGGACAGGTCCCTACAAGCAGTACTTC. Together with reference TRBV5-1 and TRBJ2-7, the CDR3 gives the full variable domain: KAGVTQTPRYLIKTRGQQVTLSCSPISGHRSVSWYQQTPGQGLQFLFEYFSETQRNKGNFPGRFSGRQFSNSRSEMNVSTLELGDSALYLCASSLAGTGPYKQYFGPGTRLTVT.

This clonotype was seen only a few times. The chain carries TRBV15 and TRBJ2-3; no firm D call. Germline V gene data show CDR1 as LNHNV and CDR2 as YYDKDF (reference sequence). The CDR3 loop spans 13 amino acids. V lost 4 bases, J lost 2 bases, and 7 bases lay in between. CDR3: CATSKPSTDTQYF. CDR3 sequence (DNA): TGTGCCACCAGCAAGCCGTCCACAGATACGCAGTATTTT.

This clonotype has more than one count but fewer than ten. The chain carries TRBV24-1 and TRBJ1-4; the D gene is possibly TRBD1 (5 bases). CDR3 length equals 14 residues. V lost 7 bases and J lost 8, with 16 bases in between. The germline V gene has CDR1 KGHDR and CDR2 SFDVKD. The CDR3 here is CATSAGTGGEKLFF. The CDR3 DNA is TGTGCCACCAGCGCTGGGACCGGCGGGGAAAAACTGTTTTTT.

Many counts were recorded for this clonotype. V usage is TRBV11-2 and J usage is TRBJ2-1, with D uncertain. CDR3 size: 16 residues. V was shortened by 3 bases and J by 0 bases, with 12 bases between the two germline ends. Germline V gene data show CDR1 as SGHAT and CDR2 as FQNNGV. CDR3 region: CASSFAEMSSYNEQFF. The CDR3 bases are TGTGCCAGCAGCTTTGCGGAAATGAGCTCCTACAATGAGCAGTTCTTC.

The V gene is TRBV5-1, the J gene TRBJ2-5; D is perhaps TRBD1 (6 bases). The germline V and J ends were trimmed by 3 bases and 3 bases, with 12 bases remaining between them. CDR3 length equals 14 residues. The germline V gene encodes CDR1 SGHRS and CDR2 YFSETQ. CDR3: CASSSLTGEETQYF. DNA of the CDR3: TGCGCCAGCAGCTCCCTGACAGGAGAAGAGACCCAGTACTTC.

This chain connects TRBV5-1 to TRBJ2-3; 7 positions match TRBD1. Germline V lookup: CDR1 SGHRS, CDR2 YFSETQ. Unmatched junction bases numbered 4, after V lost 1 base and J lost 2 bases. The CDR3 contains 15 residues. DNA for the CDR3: TGCGCCAGCAGCTTGCACGGACAGGACACAGATACGCAGTATTTT. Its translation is CASSLHGQDTDTQYF.

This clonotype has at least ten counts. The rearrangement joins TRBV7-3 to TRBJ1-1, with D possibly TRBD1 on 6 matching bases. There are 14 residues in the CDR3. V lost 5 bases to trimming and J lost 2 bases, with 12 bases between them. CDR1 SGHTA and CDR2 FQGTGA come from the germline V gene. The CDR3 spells CASSPAGANTEAFF. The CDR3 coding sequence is TGTGCCAGCAGCCCCGCAGGGGCCAACACTGAAGCTTTCTTT.

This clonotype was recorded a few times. The CDR3 DNA follows: TGTGCCAGCACCCTAACTAGCGGGAGTCGGGGGGAGCTGTTTTTT. It is translated as CASTLTSGSRGELFF. V and J are TRBV2 and TRBJ2-2; 11 bases are a match to TRBD2. Germline trimming cut 7 bases from V and 8 bases from J; bases unmatched to any gene: 9. The CDR3 length is 15 residues. Germline V gene lookup returns CDR1 SNHLY and CDR2 FYNNEI.

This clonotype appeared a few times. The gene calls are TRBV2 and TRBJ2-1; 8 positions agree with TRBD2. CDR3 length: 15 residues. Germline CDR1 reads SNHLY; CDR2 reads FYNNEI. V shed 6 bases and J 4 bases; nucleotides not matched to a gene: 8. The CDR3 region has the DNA TGTGCCAGCAGGGCAAGCGGGAGCCCTTACAATGAGCAGTTCTTC. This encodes CASRASGSPYNEQFF.

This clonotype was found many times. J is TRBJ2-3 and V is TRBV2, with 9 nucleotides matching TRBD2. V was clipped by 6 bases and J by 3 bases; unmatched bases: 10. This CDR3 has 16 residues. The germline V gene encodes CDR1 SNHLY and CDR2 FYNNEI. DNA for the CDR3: TGTGCCAGCAGAAAAATGACTAGCGGAATTACAGATACGCAGTATTTT. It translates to CASRKMTSGITDTQYF.

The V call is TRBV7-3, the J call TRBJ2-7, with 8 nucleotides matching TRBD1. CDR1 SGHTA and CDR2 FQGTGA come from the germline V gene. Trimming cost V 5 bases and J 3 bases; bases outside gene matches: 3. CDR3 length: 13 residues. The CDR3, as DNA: TGTGCCAGCAGCCAGGGGGCCCACTACGAGCAGTACTTC. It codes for CASSQGAHYEQYF.

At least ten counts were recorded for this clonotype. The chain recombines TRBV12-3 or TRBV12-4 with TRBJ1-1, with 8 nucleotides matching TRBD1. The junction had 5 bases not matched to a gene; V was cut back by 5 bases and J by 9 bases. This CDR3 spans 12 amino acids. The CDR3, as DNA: TGTGCCAGCAGTCCCGGACAGGGAAAAGCTTTCTTT. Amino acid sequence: CASSPGQGKAFF.

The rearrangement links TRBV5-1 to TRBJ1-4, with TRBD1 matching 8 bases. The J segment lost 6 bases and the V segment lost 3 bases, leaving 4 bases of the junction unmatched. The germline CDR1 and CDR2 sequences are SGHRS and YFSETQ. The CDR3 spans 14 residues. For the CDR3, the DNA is TGCGCCAGCAGCTGGACAGGGTTGGATGAAAAACTGTTTTTT. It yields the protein CASSWTGLDEKLFF.

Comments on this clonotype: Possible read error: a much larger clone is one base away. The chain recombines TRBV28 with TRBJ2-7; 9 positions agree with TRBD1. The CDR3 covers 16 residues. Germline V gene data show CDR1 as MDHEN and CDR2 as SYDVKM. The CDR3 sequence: CASSQSPGTGFYEQCF. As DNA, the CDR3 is TGTGCCAGCAGCCAATCTCCCGGGACAGGGTTCTACGAGCAGTGCTTC.

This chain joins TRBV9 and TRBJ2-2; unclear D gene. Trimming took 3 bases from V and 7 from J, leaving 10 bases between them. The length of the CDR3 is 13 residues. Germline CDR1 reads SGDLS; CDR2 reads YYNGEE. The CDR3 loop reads CASSDTLGGELFF. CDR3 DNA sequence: TGTGCCAGCAGCGACACCTTGGGCGGGGAGCTGTTTTTT.

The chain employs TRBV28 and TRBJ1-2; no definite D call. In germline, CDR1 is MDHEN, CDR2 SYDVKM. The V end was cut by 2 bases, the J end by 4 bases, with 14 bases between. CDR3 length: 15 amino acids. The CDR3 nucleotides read TGTGCCAGCAGTTTAGGGCTGCTTAATAGCTATGGCTACACCTTC. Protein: CASSLGLLNSYGYTF.

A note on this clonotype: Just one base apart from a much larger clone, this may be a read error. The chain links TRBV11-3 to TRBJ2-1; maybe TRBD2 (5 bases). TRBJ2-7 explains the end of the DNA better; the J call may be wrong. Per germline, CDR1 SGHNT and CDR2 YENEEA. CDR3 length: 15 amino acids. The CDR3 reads CASSRTRGSYNEQYF. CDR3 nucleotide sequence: TGTGCCAGCAGCCGAACCCGCGGGTCCTACAATGAGCAGTACTTC.

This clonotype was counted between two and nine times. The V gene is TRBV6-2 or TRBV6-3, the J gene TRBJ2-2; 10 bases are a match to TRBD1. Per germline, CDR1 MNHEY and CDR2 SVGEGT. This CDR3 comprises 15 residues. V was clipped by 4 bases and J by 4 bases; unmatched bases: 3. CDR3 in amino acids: CASSSGTGVTGELFF. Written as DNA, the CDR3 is TGTGCCAGCAGTTCCGGGACAGGGGTCACCGGGGAGCTGTTTTTT.

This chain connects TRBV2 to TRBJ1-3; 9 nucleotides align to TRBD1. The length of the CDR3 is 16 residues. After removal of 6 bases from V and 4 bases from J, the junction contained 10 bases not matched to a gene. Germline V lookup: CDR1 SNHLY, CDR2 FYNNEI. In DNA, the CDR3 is TGTGCCAGCAGCCGACCGGGACAGGGAGTGGGAAACACCATATATTTT. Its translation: CASSRPGQGVGNTIYF.